The 24 T cell receptor beta chains presented below share a single source sample, sequenced in a study of patients and donors after allogeneic stem cell transplantation. Each CDR3 protein is one row after TCRdb ran MiXCR on the RT-PCR reads. The sample contains 150,000 to 200,000 distinct CDR3 sequences, around 28% of which appear only once. Sequencing used blood, either unsorted or a sorted T cell fraction (not recorded which). These receptors all stem from a human donor who was either an allogeneic HSCT recipient or a stem cell or donor lymphocyte infusion donor (not recorded which). It is not recorded whose cells these are; they may come from a transplant donor.

This clonotype was recorded a few times. The genes are TRBV7-8 and TRBJ1-5, with 10 bases that match TRBD1. The germline gives CDR1 SGHVS, CDR2 FQNEAQ. The junction had 1 base not matched to a gene; V was cut back by 5 bases and J by 6 bases. This CDR3 is built from 13 residues. CDR3 sequence reads: CASSRQGAQPQHF. DNA of the CDR3: TGTGCCAGCAGCCGACAGGGGGCTCAGCCCCAGCATTTT.

This clonotype occurred a few times. V is TRBV11-2 and J is TRBJ1-3; TRBD1 agrees at 7 bases. The V gene's germline CDR1 is SGHAT and CDR2 FQNNGV. The CDR3 spans 15 residues. V gave up 4 bases and J gave up 4 bases; unmatched junction bases: 7. The CDR3 nucleotides are TGTGCCAGCAGCTATCACAGGGGAACCGGAAACACCATATATTTT. Protein product: CASSYHRGTGNTIYF.

This clonotype was picked up a small number of times. The genes are TRBV7-2 and TRBJ2-1, with TRBD1 matching 8 bases. Germline V lookup: CDR1 SGHTA, CDR2 FQGNSA. This CDR3 contains 14 residues. Trimming at V came to 0 bases and at J to 9 bases, leaving 4 bases not matched to a gene. The CDR3 sequence: CASSLAPGGAEQFF. The DNA of the CDR3 is TGTGCCAGCAGCTTAGCCCCAGGGGGCGCTGAGCAGTTCTTC.

The chain is built from TRBV7-9 and TRBJ2-7; the D is unclear. Trimming pared 5 bases from V and 4 bases from J, leaving 12 bases between. Germline values: CDR1 SEHNR, CDR2 FQNEAQ (reference sequence). CDR3 size: 13 residues. The CDR3 loop is CASSPPAKYEQYF. CDR3 nucleotides: TGTGCCAGCAGCCCTCCGGCAAAATACGAGCAGTACTTC.

The chain recombines TRBV7-2 with TRBJ2-5, with D perhaps matching TRBD1 (6 bases). With 6 bases removed from V and 0 bases from J, the gap between germline ends came to 11 bases. Germline values: CDR1 SGHTA, CDR2 FQGNSA. The CDR3 sequence is 14 residues long. The CDR3 loop reads CASRPNRDQETQYF. The CDR3 region has the DNA TGTGCCAGCAGACCGAACAGGGACCAAGAGACCCAGTACTTC.

A note on this clonotype: Given the absence of the conserved phenylalanine or tryptophan at the CDR3 end, a read error is likely. The rearrangement uses TRBV28 and TRBJ1-1; 8 bases line up with TRBD1. Losses at the gene ends were 7 bases for V and 5 bases for J; bases not matched to a gene: 3. This CDR3 contains 12 residues. In germline, CDR1 is MDHEN, CDR2 SYDVKM. CDR3: CASTGGRTEAFL. The CDR3 nucleotides are TGTGCCAGCACAGGGGGCCGTACTGAAGCTTTCTTG.

This clonotype has more than one count but fewer than ten. V usage is TRBV7-9 and J usage is TRBJ1-1; no clear D. Germline CDR1 and CDR2: SEHNR and FQNEAQ (reference sequence). The ends were cut back, 0 bases at V and 2 bases at J, with 4 bases in the middle. CDR3 length: 13 residues. CDR3: CASSLARNTEAFF. The DNA of the CDR3 is TGTGCCAGCAGCTTAGCGAGAAACACTGAAGCTTTCTTT.

This clonotype was detected many times. The rearrangement uses TRBV6-6 and TRBJ1-1; D unclear. CDR1 and CDR2 (germline): MNHNY, SVGAGI (reference sequence). Trimming pared 0 bases from V and 3 bases from J, leaving 11 bases between. This CDR3 comprises 15 residues. As DNA, the CDR3 is TGTGCCAGCAGTTACTCAGGTGGATCTGACACTGAAGCTTTCTTT. Amino acids: CASSYSGGSDTEAFF.

This chain connects TRBV10-3 to TRBJ2-1, with 15 bases identical to TRBD2. There are 16 residues in the CDR3. Germline trimming cut 7 bases from V and 5 bases from J; bases unmatched to any gene: 6. The germline V gene has CDR1 ENHRY and CDR2 SYGVKD. The CDR3 DNA sequence: TGTGCCATCACCGGGACTAGCGGGAGGTTGGACAATGAGCAGTTCTTC. Its protein is CAITGTSGRLDNEQFF.

The genes are TRBV21-1 and TRBJ2-7. TRBV21-1 is recorded as a pseudogene. This CDR3 has 17 residues. The CDR3 DNA sequence: TGTGCCAGCAGCCCACGGACCGACCTACCCAACTCCTACGAGCAGTACTTC. It yields the protein CASSPRTDLPNSYEQYF.

The chain employs TRBV20-1 and TRBJ2-1, with TRBD2 as a possible D gene (6 bases). CDR3 length equals 14 residues. The germline CDR1 and CDR2 sequences are DFQATT and SNEGSKA (reference sequence). CDR3 in amino acids: CRTERAHSYNEQFF. CDR3 nucleotides: TGCAGGACCGAGCGGGCCCACTCCTACAATGAGCAGTTCTTC.

DNA for the CDR3: TGCGCCAGCAGCTTGTTGGGAGTGAATGAGCAGTTCTTC. The encoded protein is CASSLLGVNEQFF. The chain is built from TRBV5-1 and TRBJ2-1, with a tentative D call TRBD2 (5 bases). The germline V gene encodes CDR1 SGHRS and CDR2 YFSETQ. Trimming removed 1 base from V and 7 bases from J, with 9 bases in between. The CDR3 totals 13 residues.

In this sample, this clonotype turned up a few times. J is TRBJ2-1 and V is TRBV12-3 or TRBV12-4, with TRBD2 matching 11 bases. The length of the CDR3 is 15 residues. The V segment lost 3 bases and the J segment 8 bases; nucleotides outside the gene matches: 6. DNA of the CDR3: TGTGCCAGCAGTTTGCCTACTAGCGGGAGCGATGAGCAGTTCTTC. Protein sequence: CASSLPTSGSDEQFF.

CDR3 residues: CASSPRGTRIDEQYF. DNA for the CDR3: TGTGCCAGCAGCCCTCGGGGGACCCGGATCGACGAGCAGTACTTC. V usage is TRBV5-4 and J usage is TRBJ2-7, with D possibly matching TRBD2 (6 bases). Germline CDR1 reads SGHNT; CDR2 reads YYREEE (reference sequence). Trimming removed 4 bases from V and 5 bases from J, with 19 bases in between. The CDR3 runs to 15 residues.

This clonotype was seen more than once but under ten times. The chain combines TRBV6-5 with TRBJ1-2, with TRBD1 as a possible D gene (5 bases). V was cut by 2 bases and J by 11 bases, with 9 bases left in between. This CDR3 has 11 amino acids. Germline CDR1 is MNHEY and CDR2 is SVGAGI. The CDR3 sequence is CASSYRGGYTF. CDR3 nucleotide sequence: TGTGCCAGCAGTTACAGGGGAGGATACACCTTC.

The gene calls are TRBV18 and TRBJ2-7; D is undetermined. This CDR3 is 14 amino acids long. Germline CDR1 reads KGHSH; CDR2 reads LQKENI. V was pared by 0 bases and J by 3 bases, with 9 bases between. The CDR3 region is CASSPPRTVYEQYF. For the CDR3, the DNA is TGTGCCAGCTCACCACCACGCACGGTCTACGAGCAGTACTTC.

This sequence joins TRBV28 and TRBJ2-7; D call uncertain. Germline V gene lookup returns CDR1 MDHEN and CDR2 SYDVKM. Trimming shortened V by 5 bases and J by 7 bases, and 21 bases separated the two germline ends. CDR3 length: 15 amino acids. CDR3 region: CASSTHLRRLGEQYF. In DNA form, the CDR3 reads TGTGCCAGCAGTACCCACCTTCGTAGGCTAGGGGAGCAGTACTTC.

This clonotype came up a few times. The V call is TRBV7-2, the J call TRBJ2-1; no clear D. V shed 1 base and J shed 10 bases, with 8 bases lying between them. CDR1 SGHTA and CDR2 FQGNSA come from the germline V gene. This CDR3 region has 12 residues. The CDR3 region is CASSLVQIEQFF. The CDR3 DNA sequence: TGTGCCAGCAGCTTAGTCCAGATCGAGCAGTTCTTC.

This clonotype was observed many times. Here the CDR3 reads CASSPPSTDTQYF. CDR3 DNA sequence: TGTGCCAGCTCACCACCGAGCACAGATACGCAGTATTTT. This chain joins TRBV18 and TRBJ2-3; unclear D gene. With 0 bases removed from V and 0 bases from J, the gap between germline ends came to 1 base. The germline gives CDR1 KGHSH, CDR2 LQKENI. CDR3 length: 13 residues.

This rearrangement joins TRBV15 to TRBJ2-7, with D possibly being TRBD2 (5 bases). The CDR3 has 13 residues. Germline values: CDR1 LNHNV, CDR2 YYDKDF (reference sequence). Trimming took 1 base from V and 3 from J, leaving 7 bases between them. The chain's CDR3 is CATSRASGYEQYF. The CDR3 region has the DNA TGTGCCACCAGCAGAGCGAGCGGCTACGAGCAGTACTTC.

The sample holds a few counts of this clonotype. The gene calls are TRBV14 and TRBJ1-1, with D perhaps matching TRBD1 (6 bases). CDR3 length equals 14 residues. CDR1 and CDR2 from the germline V gene are SGHDN and FVKESK. With 2 bases removed from V and 5 bases from J, the gap between germline ends came to 12 bases. Here the CDR3 reads CASSQQGRRTEAFF. In DNA, the CDR3 is TGTGCCAGCAGCCAACAGGGGAGACGGACTGAAGCTTTCTTT. The full variable domain, with the rest looked up from reference TRBV14 and TRBJ1-1, is EAGVTQFPSHSVIEKGQTVTLRCDPISGHDNLYWYRRVMGKEIKFLLHFVKESKQDESGMPNNRFLAERTGGTYSTLKVQPAELEDSGVYFCASSQQGRRTEAFFGQGTRLTVV.

The V call is TRBV6-5, the J call TRBJ2-2; D remains unclear. Germline lookup yields CDR1 MNHEY and CDR2 SVGAGI. Trimming shortened V by 5 bases and J by 5 bases, and 9 bases separated the two germline ends. The length of the CDR3 is 13 residues. CDR3 sequence (DNA): TGTGCCAGCAGTCAGCCGAGTACCGGGGAGCTGTTTTTT. Translated: CASSQPSTGELFF.

This chain links TRBV6-2 or TRBV6-3 with TRBJ2-2; 7 bases fit TRBD2. V was pared by 8 bases and J by 3 bases, with 6 bases of the junction left unmatched. This CDR3 region has 14 residues. Germline V CDR1 and CDR2: MNHEY, SVGEGT. In DNA form, the CDR3 reads TGTGCCAGCGCGTGGGGGAGGGACACCGGGGAGCTGTTTTTT. Its protein is CASAWGRDTGELFF.

This chain joins TRBV4-3 and TRBJ2-1; D may be TRBD2 (5 bases). CDR1 and CDR2 from the germline V gene are LGHNA and YSLEER. The CDR3 contains 15 residues. Trimming pared 1 base from V and 5 bases from J, leaving 12 bases between. The CDR3, as DNA: TGCGCCAGCAGCCAAGTCGCGTCCGGGAACAATGAGCAGTTCTTC. Translated: CASSQVASGNNEQFF.